Described below is a single T cell receptor (beta chain) sequence and its context. TCRdb's table, derived via immunoSEQ multiplex PCR, lists solely in-frame clones and lacks some. This table has roughly 15,000 clones, 90% appearing once. The source of the sample is a study of T cells in localized non-small cell lung cancer. The V end was cut by 1 base, the J end by 0 bases, with 10 bases between. The CDR3 length is 15 residues. CDR1 and CDR2 (germline): LNHDA, SQIVND (reference sequence). The chain employs TRBV19 and TRBJ2-7; a weak D match, TRBD2 (5 bases). This TCR came from a woman aged 35-75 years with stage III lung adenocarcinoma. The source was peripheral blood mononuclear cells, collected before any cancer treatment. CDR3: CASSIGGGRSYEQYF. The CDR3 DNA reads as TGTGCCAGTAGTATAGGTGGAGGACGCTCCTACGAGCAGTACTTC.